This T cell receptor (beta chain) comes out of a study of cytomegalovirus exposure and HLA in healthy donors. General study points: In a later analysis, compared with equally common non-associated chains, HLA-associated beta chains were more expanded. In vitro data verified a few CMV-associated chains as specific for CMV antigens.

On this clone: The antigen remains unidentified.

PCR primers comprised 60 Vbeta and 13 Jbeta primers. As originally analysed: There were about 80 million unique TCR beta chains by a later count, and approximately 10 million of them were shared. Data came from immunoSEQ multiplex PCR; TCRdb stores just in-frame clones and leaves some out. That table gives V, J and clone size, and the DNA gave D and trimming. The sample contains about 200,000 clones, roughly 85% of which appear only once. Source material: PBMCs. This receptor was taken from a woman aged 18-29 years in good health and CMV-seronegative.

The CDR3 DNA follows: TGCAGCGTTGCGTCCCAAACAGGGGAGACTGAAGCTTTCTTT. This gives the protein CSVASQTGETEAFF. The chain links TRBV29-1 to TRBJ1-1; 7 positions agree with TRBD1. The CDR3 spans 14 residues. CDR1 is SQVTM and CDR2 is ANQGSEA in the germline V gene. V shed 4 bases and J 5 bases; nucleotides not matched to a gene: 10.